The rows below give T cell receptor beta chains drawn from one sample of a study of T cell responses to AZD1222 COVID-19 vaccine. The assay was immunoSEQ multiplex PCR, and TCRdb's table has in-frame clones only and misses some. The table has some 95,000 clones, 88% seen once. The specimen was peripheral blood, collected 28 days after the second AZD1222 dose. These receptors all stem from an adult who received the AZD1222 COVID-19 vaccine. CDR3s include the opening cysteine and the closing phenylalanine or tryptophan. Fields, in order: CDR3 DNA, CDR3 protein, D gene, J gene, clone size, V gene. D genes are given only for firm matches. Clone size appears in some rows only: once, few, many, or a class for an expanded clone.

TGTGCCAGCAGTAACCCCTTGGGAACTGAAGCTTTCTTT,CASSNPLGTEAFF,NA,TRBJ1-1,NA,TRBV28
TGTGCCAGCAGTCCCGGGACAGGGGAGGGAGGAGATACGCAGTATTTT,CASSPGTGEGGDTQYF,TRBD1,TRBJ2-3,NA,TRBV6-4
TGCAGCGTCGGGGACGGAGGTGAAAAACTGTTTTTT,CSVGDGGEKLFF,NA,TRBJ1-4,NA,TRBV29-1
TGTGCCAGCAGCTTACGTTCGGGAAACGAGCAGTACTTC,CASSLRSGNEQYF,NA,TRBJ2-7,NA,TRBV7-2
TGTGCCAGCAGCCAAGAGGGGCAGTCAACTAATGAAAAACTGTTTTTT,CASSQEGQSTNEKLFF,NA,TRBJ1-4,NA,TRBV4-2
TGTGCCAGCAGCCTGCCAGGGGGTCAAGAGACCCAGTACTTC,CASSLPGGQETQYF,TRBD1,TRBJ2-5,NA,TRBV3-1/TRBV3-2
TGTGCCAGCAGTTTAAGGGCAGGGGGGAGCTATGGCTACACCTTC,CASSLRAGGSYGYTF,TRBD1,TRBJ1-2,NA,TRBV28
TGTGCCAGCAGTTACTACGGGGGGAATTCACCCCTCCACTTT,CASSYYGGNSPLHF,NA,TRBJ1-6,NA,TRBV6-5
TGCGCCAGCAGCCAAGTGTCTCAGGGGGCCTTGAACACTGAAGCTTTCTTT,CASSQVSQGALNTEAFF,TRBD1,TRBJ1-1,NA,TRBV4-3
TGTGCCAGCAGTTACTCGGGAAGGCAGGGCAATGAGCAGTTCTTC,CASSYSGRQGNEQFF,NA,TRBJ2-1,NA,TRBV6-2/TRBV6-3
TGTGCCTGGAGTGTCCCTCCCAACGAGCAGTACTTC,CAWSVPPNEQYF,NA,TRBJ2-7,NA,TRBV30
TGTGCCAGCAGCCAGGAGCGGGGGGGCTCAGATACGCAGTATTTT,CASSQERGGSDTQYF,TRBD2,TRBJ2-3,NA,TRBV3-1/TRBV3-2
TGTGCCAGCAGTGACAGGGCGGCTAACTATGGCTACACCTTC,CASSDRAANYGYTF,NA,TRBJ1-2,NA,TRBV6-1
TGTGCCAGCTCACCCGGCAGTCCTCTAATCATGAACACTGAAGCTTTCTTT,CASSPGSPLIMNTEAFF,NA,TRBJ1-1,once,TRBV18
TGTGCCAGCAGTCAGACGTGGCAGGGCAGCTATGGCTACACCTTC,CASSQTWQGSYGYTF,NA,TRBJ1-2,NA,TRBV28
TGTGCCAGCACCACCGGACCCGGTTCCTACGAGCAGTACTTC,CASTTGPGSYEQYF,NA,TRBJ2-7,NA,TRBV6-5
TGTGCCAGCCCCATGAACACTGAAGCTTTCTTT,CASPMNTEAFF,NA,TRBJ1-1,NA,TRBV6-5
TGCGCCAGCAGCTTGAGCCGGACCCAAGAGACCCAGTACTTC,CASSLSRTQETQYF,NA,TRBJ2-5,NA,TRBV5-1
TGTGCCAGCAGTGAAGCAGACGGGGTTAACTATGGCTACACCTTC,CASSEADGVNYGYTF,NA,TRBJ1-2,NA,TRBV6-1
TGTGCCAGCACGGGACAGACGAACACTGAAGCTTTCTTT,CASTGQTNTEAFF,TRBD1,TRBJ1-1,NA,TRBV6-5
TGTGCCAGCAGCTTAGATCGGGTGGGGACTGAAGCTTTCTTT,CASSLDRVGTEAFF,NA,TRBJ1-1,once,TRBV11-2
TGTGCCATCAGTGGGACAAGTCGAAACACCATATATTTT,CAISGTSRNTIYF,NA,TRBJ1-3,NA,TRBV10-3
TGTGCCAGCAGCTTAGGGCTTAGGGAGACCCAGTACTTC,CASSLGLRETQYF,NA,TRBJ2-5,NA,TRBV7-2
TGTGCCAGCAGTTTAATGGGCCTCTGGTACTTC,CASSLMGLWYF,NA,TRBJ2-7,NA,TRBV27
TGTGCCAGCAGTTTGGTAACTAGCGGACTCCTCTACAATGAGCAGTTCTTC,CASSLVTSGLLYNEQFF,TRBD2,TRBJ2-1,NA,TRBV28
TGTGCCAGCAGCCCAAGAGCGGGGATCAGCACAGATACGCAGTATTTT,CASSPRAGISTDTQYF,TRBD2,TRBJ2-3,NA,TRBV9
TGTGCCAGCAGCTTTGCGCAGGGGATCGACTATGGCTACACCTTC,CASSFAQGIDYGYTF,NA,TRBJ1-2,NA,TRBV7-9
TGTGCCAGCAGTTACTTAGGAGCGGGGAACACAGATACGCAGTATTTT,CASSYLGAGNTDTQYF,TRBD2,TRBJ2-3,NA,TRBV6-5
TGTGCCAGCAGTTTCACGTTTGGACAGAGACGGTATGAAAAACTGTTTTTT,CASSFTFGQRRYEKLFF,NA,TRBJ1-4,NA,TRBV27
TGTGCCAGCGGGACTAGCGGGGCGGGGGGAGATACGCAGTATTTT,CASGTSGAGGDTQYF,TRBD2,TRBJ2-3,NA,TRBV2
TGTGCCACCAGTCCCGGACAGGGCTACTCTGGGGCCAACGTCCTGACTTTC,CATSPGQGYSGANVLTF,TRBD1,TRBJ2-6,NA,TRBV24-1
TGCGCCAGCAGCTTGGTCGGGGCTTTGAACACTGAAGCTTTCTTT,CASSLVGALNTEAFF,NA,TRBJ1-1,NA,TRBV5-1
TGCAGCGTTGACCCGGGCGCTGAAGCTTTCTTT,CSVDPGAEAFF,NA,TRBJ1-1,NA,TRBV29-1
TGCAGCGTATCGACAGGGTACTCCTACGAGCAGTACTTC,CSVSTGYSYEQYF,TRBD1,TRBJ2-7,NA,TRBV29-1
TGTGCCAGCAGTTCGGCCAGGGAAGGTGGAACAGATACGCAGTATTTT,CASSSAREGGTDTQYF,NA,TRBJ2-3,NA,TRBV28
TGTGCCAGCAGCCCAGGGGGGGTGTACGAGCAGTACTTC,CASSPGGVYEQYF,NA,TRBJ2-7,NA,TRBV5-6
TGTGCCAGTAGTATAGGCTCCGAGGGGGGATACGAGCAGTACTTC,CASSIGSEGGYEQYF,NA,TRBJ2-7,NA,TRBV19
TGTGCCTGGAGTGTCGTGCAGCTTGCAACTAATGAAAAACTGTTTTTT,CAWSVVQLATNEKLFF,NA,TRBJ1-4,NA,TRBV30
TGTGCCAGCAGCTTTTTTCCCCCTAGCGGGAGCTTGAGCTACGAGCAGTACTTC,CASSFFPPSGSLSYEQYF,TRBD2,TRBJ2-7,NA,TRBV7-8
TGTGCCAGCAGTTACAGCAGGGGAGGTACGCAGTATTTT,CASSYSRGGTQYF,NA,TRBJ2-3,NA,TRBV6-2/TRBV6-3
TGCAGCGTTGCTAGCGGGGGGGCCTACAATGAGCAGTTCTTC,CSVASGGAYNEQFF,TRBD2,TRBJ2-1,NA,TRBV29-1
TGTGCCAGCAGCTTGGAAGCTGATCAGCCCCAGCATTTT,CASSLEADQPQHF,NA,TRBJ1-5,NA,TRBV5-5
TGTGCCAGCAGCCCCGAGGGGGGAATCCGGGATGAAAAACTGTTTTTT,CASSPEGGIRDEKLFF,NA,TRBJ1-4,once,TRBV11-3
TGTGCCAGCAGTTCGAGAGGGGGCGTACGGCCCCAGCATTTT,CASSSRGGVRPQHF,TRBD1,TRBJ1-5,NA,TRBV6-5
TGTGCCAGCAGTTTGGAGGGAAACACCATATATTTT,CASSLEGNTIYF,NA,TRBJ1-3,NA,TRBV12-3/TRBV12-4
TGTGCCAGCAGCTTAGGGGTCGGTGGCTACACCTTC,CASSLGVGGYTF,NA,TRBJ1-2,NA,TRBV13
TGTGCCACCAGCAGAGATACTAGCGGGAGCAATGAGCAGTTCTTC,CATSRDTSGSNEQFF,TRBD2,TRBJ2-1,NA,TRBV15
TGTGCCAGCAGTTCTAAGACCGCGGGGCCTTGGAATGAGCAGTTCTTC,CASSSKTAGPWNEQFF,NA,TRBJ2-1,NA,TRBV28
TGTGCCAGCAGTAGGGCGGTACAGGGAACTAATGAAAAACTGTTTTTT,CASSRAVQGTNEKLFF,NA,TRBJ1-4,once,TRBV7-2
TGTGCCAGCAGCGTAGGACATGGTAGCTCCTACGAGCAGTACTTC,CASSVGHGSSYEQYF,NA,TRBJ2-7,NA,TRBV9
TGTGCCAGCAGTCGGACAGAGTTCTATAGCAATCAGCCCCAGCATTTT,CASSRTEFYSNQPQHF,NA,TRBJ1-5,NA,TRBV6-2/TRBV6-3